A selection of T cell receptor beta chains follows, all from one sample in a study of blood T cell repertoires in COVID-19. Only in-frame clones appear in the TCRdb table, and some are missing; sequencing was by immunoSEQ multiplex PCR. The sample lists a few hundred thousand clones, 85% occurring once. What was sequenced was peripheral blood. The receptor source for this set is a woman under 30 with acute or convalescent COVID-19. CDR3s include the opening cysteine and the closing phenylalanine or tryptophan. A D gene is named only where the DNA matches it firmly. Expanded clones get a size class; other rows say once, few or many, or leave the size out.

TRBD1,TRBJ1-2,.,TRBV5-8,TGTGCCAGCATCTTCCCGGACAGGCGCCTCTATGGCTACACCTTC,CASIFPDRRLYGYTF
.,TRBJ1-1,.,TRBV11-2,TGTGCCAGCAGCTTAGTTTGGGGCGGGGTGAATGAAGCTTTCTTT,CASSLVWGGVNEAFF
TRBD1,TRBJ2-1,few,TRBV19,TGTGCCAGTAGTCTCCCAGGGGGCGGAAAGTACAATGAGCAGTTCTTC,CASSLPGGGKYNEQFF
.,TRBJ2-1,.,TRBV6-5,TGTGCCAGCAGTTACGGCAGGACACTGGACAATGAGCAGTTCTTC,CASSYGRTLDNEQFF
TRBD1,TRBJ1-2,.,TRBV11-2,TGTGCCAGCAGCCCCCAGGGGGATCATTTAACCTTC,CASSPQGDHLTF
.,TRBJ1-1,few,TRBV7-9,TGTGCCAGCAGGCAGGGAAGCGCCACTGAAGCTTTCTTT,CASRQGSATEAFF
.,TRBJ1-1,.,TRBV2,TGTGCCACTTTTGTGGCAAACACTGAAGCTTTCTTT,CATFVANTEAFF
TRBD1,TRBJ2-7,.,TRBV4-1,TGCGCCAGCAGCCAGGGACAGGGCCCGAGCGAGCAGTACTTC,CASSQGQGPSEQYF
.,TRBJ1-5,.,TRBV5-4,TGTGCCAGCAGCTTGGGTGGAGGCAGCAATCAGCCCCAGCATTTT,CASSLGGGSNQPQHF
.,TRBJ1-4,few,TRBV5-4,TGTGCCAGCAGCTTAAACGGGTGGGGGGCTAATGAAAAACTGTTTTTT,CASSLNGWGANEKLFF
TRBD1,TRBJ2-2,.,TRBV7-7,TGTGCCAGCAGCCGGGACAGCGGGGAGCTGTTTTTT,CASSRDSGELFF
TRBD2,TRBJ2-7,.,TRBV2,TGTGCCAGCAGCCAGGGACTAGAGGTACGCGGCGAGCAGTACTTC,CASSQGLEVRGEQYF
.,TRBJ1-3,once,TRBV28,TGTGCCACCCTGGCGGGTGGCGGATCGGGAAACACCATATATTTT,CATLAGGGSGNTIYF
TRBD1,TRBJ2-1,.,TRBV5-1,TGCGCCAGCGCCCCGGGACAGGGAACCTACAATGAGCAGTTCTTC,CASAPGQGTYNEQFF
.,TRBJ2-7,.,TRBV10-2,TGCGCCAGCAGTGAGGCGGGAAAATTCTACGAGCAGTACTTC,CASSEAGKFYEQYF
.,TRBJ2-3,.,TRBV27,TGTGCCAGCAGTTTACAGGGGGGCCGCTACACAGATACGCAGTATTTT,CASSLQGGRYTDTQYF
.,TRBJ1-1,.,TRBV2,TGTGCCAGCAGGGAGGGACGGTTGAACACTGAAGCTTTCTTT,CASREGRLNTEAFF
TRBD1,TRBJ1-6,.,TRBV5-1,TGCGCCAGCAGCCCCTCCGGGACAGGCGCGAGCTCCTATAATTCACCCCTCCACTTT,CASSPSGTGASSYNSPLHF
.,TRBJ1-1,.,TRBV29-1,TGCAGCGCTGGGGGCTGGAACACTGAAGCTTTCTTT,CSAGGWNTEAFF
TRBD1,TRBJ1-6,.,TRBV4-1,TGCGCCAGCAGCCAAGATCCCGCAGGGGGCGGAAATTCACCCCTCCACTTT,CASSQDPAGGGNSPLHF
.,TRBJ1-2,.,TRBV19,TGTGCCAGTAGGGCGGGCCCGGGCTACACCTTC,CASRAGPGYTF
TRBD2,TRBJ2-5,.,TRBV5-6,TGTGCCAGCAGCTTTTCCAGCGGGGGGGCCGGGGAGACCCAGTACTTC,CASSFSSGGAGETQYF
TRBD2,TRBJ2-5,.,TRBV2,TGTGCCAGCAGTAGGGGACTAGCGGGACAGGGAGAGACCCAGTACTTC,CASSRGLAGQGETQYF
TRBD2,TRBJ2-3,.,TRBV11-2,TGTGCCAGCAGCCCGCCGGGAGGTCGCACAGATACGCAGTATTTT,CASSPPGGRTDTQYF
.,TRBJ1-1,.,TRBV7-9,TGTGCCAGCAGCTTAGAATCAGGGGCGGACACTGAAGCTTTCTTT,CASSLESGADTEAFF
.,TRBJ2-7,.,TRBV6-5,TGTGCCAGCAGGGGGCTCCTGTCCGAGCAGTACTTC,CASRGLLSEQYF
.,TRBJ1-1,.,TRBV28,TGTGCCAGCAGTTTCGACATGCTGAACACTGAAGCTTTCTTT,CASSFDMLNTEAFF
.,TRBJ2-3,.,TRBV5-1,TGCGCCAGCAGCTTGGAGGGACTCGCCTTATCCACAGATACGCAGTATTTT,CASSLEGLALSTDTQYF
TRBD1,TRBJ2-1,.,TRBV2,TGTGCCAGCAGTGGGGACAGGGTCTACTACAATGAGCAGTTCTTC,CASSGDRVYYNEQFF
.,TRBJ2-3,.,TRBV19,TGTGCCAGTGTCCGGGACACGGGCGCAGATACGCAGTATTTT,CASVRDTGADTQYF
.,TRBJ2-5,.,TRBV18,TGTGCCAGCTCACCAACTACTACCCGGGAGACCCAGTACTTC,CASSPTTTRETQYF
.,TRBJ1-1,.,TRBV6-5,TGTGCCAGCAGTTACGGGGGGAAACGTGAAGCTTTCTTT,CASSYGGKREAFF
.,TRBJ2-7,.,TRBV21-1,TGTGCCAGCAGCACCCGGGACAGCCTACGCTTCGACGAGCAGTACTTC,CASSTRDSLRFDEQYF
.,TRBJ2-7,.,TRBV4-2,TGTGCCAGCAGCCAAGTCTCGGGCTCCTACGAGCAGTACTTC,CASSQVSGSYEQYF
.,TRBJ2-1,.,TRBV24-1,TGTGCCACCAGTGATTCCTGGGGGAGGAGTGCTTACAATGAGCAGTTCTTC,CATSDSWGRSAYNEQFF
.,TRBJ2-7,.,TRBV3-1/TRBV3-2,TGTGCCAGCAGCCAAGGACTCCTCAAAACCTACGAGCAGTACTTC,CASSQGLLKTYEQYF
TRBD1,TRBJ1-2,.,TRBV30,TGTTCACAGGGGAAATTCTATGGCTACACCTTC,CSQGKFYGYTF
TRBD1,TRBJ2-5,.,TRBV9,TGTGCCAGCAGCGTAGCGCCCGGGACAGGGGGGAAACAAGAGACCCAGTACTTC,CASSVAPGTGGKQETQYF
.,TRBJ1-2,once,TRBV7-9,TGTGCCAGCAGCTTAGTAGGCAGGTTATATGGCTACACCTTC,CASSLVGRLYGYTF
.,TRBJ2-5,.,TRBV24-1,TGTGCCACCAGTGATTTAGAGTTGGAGACCCAGTACTTC,CATSDLELETQYF
TRBD1,TRBJ1-3,.,TRBV30,TGTGCCGGCACAGGGGCGGATGGAAACACCATATATTTT,CAGTGADGNTIYF
.,TRBJ2-1,once,TRBV4-1,TGCGCCAGCAGCTACATATCGACAGGAACTAGGAATGAGCAGTTCTTC,CASSYISTGTRNEQFF
TRBD1,TRBJ1-6,.,TRBV10-3,TGTGCCATCAGTGAGCGGACAGGGGTTTCACCCCTCCACTTT,CAISERTGVSPLHF
.,TRBJ2-1,.,TRBV9,TGTGCCAGCAGCGTAGATGTCCTTGACTCCAATGAGCAGTTCTTC,CASSVDVLDSNEQFF
.,TRBJ1-1,.,TRBV11-1,TGTGCCAGCAGCTTCCCAGGGGCTACTGAAGCTTTCTTT,CASSFPGATEAFF
TRBD2,TRBJ2-4,.,TRBV19,TGTGCCAGTAGTATTTCATCGGGGGGATACATTCAGTACTTC,CASSISSGGYIQYF
TRBD1,TRBJ1-1,once,TRBV2,TGTGCCAGCAGCCCCACCTTCACAGGGGGACCCCAAGCTTTCTTT,CASSPTFTGGPQAFF
.,TRBJ1-2,.,TRBV7-3,TGTGCCAGGAGGGAGGGGTATGGCTACACCTTC,CARREGYGYTF
.,TRBJ1-2,few,TRBV7-3,TGTGCCAGCAGCTCAGGTTTCGGCTACACCTTC,CASSSGFGYTF
TRBD2,TRBJ2-1,many,TRBV12-3/TRBV12-4,TGTGCCAGCAGCCTGGGGGGGTACAATGAGCAGTTCTTC,CASSLGGYNEQFF
.,TRBJ1-1,once,TRBV28,TGTGCCACCAAACCCAGGGGCGGGACTGAAGCTTTCTTT,CATKPRGGTEAFF
TRBD1,TRBJ2-1,.,TRBV2,TGTGCCAGCAGCTACGACAGGGCCCAGTTCTTC,CASSYDRAQFF
TRBD1,TRBJ2-3,.,TRBV19,TGTGCCAGTAGTAAGGTTCTCCTTCAAGGGGGCGATACGCAGTATTTT,CASSKVLLQGGDTQYF
.,TRBJ2-7,.,TRBV7-2,TGTGCCAGCAGCTTCGGGAGACCCTCCTACGAGCAGTACTTC,CASSFGRPSYEQYF
.,TRBJ2-5,.,TRBV5-1,TGCGCCAGCAGCGGAGGTCCGGGAGAGACCCAGTACTTC,CASSGGPGETQYF
TRBD1,TRBJ2-3,.,TRBV6-5,TGTGCCAGCAGCAAACAGGGGTCGTCCACAGATACGCAGTATTTT,CASSKQGSSTDTQYF
.,TRBJ2-1,once,TRBV12-3/TRBV12-4,TGTGCCAGCGCCCAAGGGGGGGGCGATGAGCAGTTCTTC,CASAQGGGDEQFF